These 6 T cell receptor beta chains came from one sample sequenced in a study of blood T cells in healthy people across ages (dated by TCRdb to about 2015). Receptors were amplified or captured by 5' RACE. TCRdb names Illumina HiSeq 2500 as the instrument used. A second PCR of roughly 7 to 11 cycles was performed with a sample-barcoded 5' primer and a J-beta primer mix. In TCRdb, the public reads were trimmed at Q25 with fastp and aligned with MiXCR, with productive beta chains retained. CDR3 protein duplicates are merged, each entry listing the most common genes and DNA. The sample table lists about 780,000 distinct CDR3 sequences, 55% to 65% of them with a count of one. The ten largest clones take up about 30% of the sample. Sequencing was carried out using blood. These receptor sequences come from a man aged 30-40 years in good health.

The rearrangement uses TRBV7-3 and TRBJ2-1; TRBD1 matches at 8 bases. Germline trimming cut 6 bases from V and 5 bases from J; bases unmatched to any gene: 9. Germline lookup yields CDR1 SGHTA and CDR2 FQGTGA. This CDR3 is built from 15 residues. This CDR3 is CASRLQGGMDNEQFF. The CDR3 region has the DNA TGTGCCAGCAGACTACAGGGGGGAATGGACAATGAGCAGTTCTTC.

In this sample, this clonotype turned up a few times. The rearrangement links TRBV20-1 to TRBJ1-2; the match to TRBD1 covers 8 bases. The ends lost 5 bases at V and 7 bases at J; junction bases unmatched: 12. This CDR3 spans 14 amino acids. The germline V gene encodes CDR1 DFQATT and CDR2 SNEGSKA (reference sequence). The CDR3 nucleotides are TGCAGTGCTCAAAGCGACAGGGGAGGGAGTGGCTACACCTTC. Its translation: CSAQSDRGGSGYTF.

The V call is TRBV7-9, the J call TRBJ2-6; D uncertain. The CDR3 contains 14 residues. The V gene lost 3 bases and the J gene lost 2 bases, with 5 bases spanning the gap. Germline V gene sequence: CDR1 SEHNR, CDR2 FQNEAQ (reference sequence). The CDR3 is CASSLDAGANVLTF. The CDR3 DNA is TGTGCCAGCAGCTTGGATGCTGGGGCCAACGTCCTGACTTTC.

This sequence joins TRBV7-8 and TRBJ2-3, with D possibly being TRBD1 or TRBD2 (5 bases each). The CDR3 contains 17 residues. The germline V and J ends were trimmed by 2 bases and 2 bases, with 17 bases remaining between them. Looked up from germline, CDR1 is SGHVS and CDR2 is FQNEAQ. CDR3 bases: TGTGCCAGCAGCTTATCGAACTCCGGGACGAACACAGATACGCAGTATTTT. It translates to CASSLSNSGTNTDTQYF.

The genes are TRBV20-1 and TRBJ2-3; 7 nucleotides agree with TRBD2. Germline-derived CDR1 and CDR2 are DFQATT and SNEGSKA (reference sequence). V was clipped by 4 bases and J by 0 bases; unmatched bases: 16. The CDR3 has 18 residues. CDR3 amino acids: CSAINPEASGASTDTQYF. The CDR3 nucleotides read TGCAGTGCTATCAACCCGGAGGCCAGCGGGGCTAGCACAGATACGCAGTATTTT.

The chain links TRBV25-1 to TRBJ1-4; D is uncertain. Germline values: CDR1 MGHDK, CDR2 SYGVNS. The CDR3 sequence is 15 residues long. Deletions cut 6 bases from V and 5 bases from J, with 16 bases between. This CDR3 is CASSPSSGNNEKLFF. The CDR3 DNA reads TGTGCCAGCAGCCCCTCGAGCGGGAACAATGAAAAACTGTTTTTT.